This TCR beta chain was captured in a study of cytomegalovirus exposure and HLA in healthy donors. Findings and caveats of the study: The study carried out a later analysis of TCR beta sequences. It associated some 17,000 of them with specific HLA alleles at a false discovery rate of 0.05.

Primers for the PCR totalled 60 Vbeta and 13 Jbeta. Clones were sequenced by immunoSEQ multiplex PCR, and TCRdb holds only the in-frame ones, with some missing. The table records about 98,000 clones, around 68% of them present only once. Comment on this clone: Its target is not known.

V was trimmed by 1 base and J by 5 bases, leaving 12 bases between them. Germline V gene data show CDR1 as LNHNV and CDR2 as YYDKDF (reference sequence). This CDR3 region has 16 residues. This chain links TRBV15 with TRBJ1-6; D is possibly TRBD1 (6 bases). Sequencing input: PBMCs. The sequence came from a man aged 50-59 years in good health and CMV-seronegative. The CDR3 DNA sequence: TGTGCCACCAGCAGAGGGGTACAGGGCGATAATTCACCCCTCCACTTT. Its translation: CATSRGVQGDNSPLHF.